One and the same sample provided the 9 T cell receptor beta chains below, sequenced in a study of control samples from healthy donors and cancer patients. The data were produced by immunoSEQ multiplex PCR, yet TCRdb's version contains in-frame clones alone and is incomplete. The data contain approximately 140,000 clones, 90% to 95% of them singletons. The sequencing sample was made of blood. The origin of the receptors is a man aged 40-49 years in good health.

The V call is TRBV24-1, the J call TRBJ2-3, with TRBD2 matching 7 bases. CDR3 size: 16 residues. Per the germline V gene, CDR1 is KGHDR and CDR2 is SFDVKD. Trimming cost V 0 bases and J 5 bases; bases outside gene matches: 7. As DNA, the CDR3 is TGTGCCACCAGTGATTTGCTGTCGGGGGGAGGAGATACGCAGTATTTT. Translating it yields CATSDLLSGGGDTQYF.

The chain uses TRBV28 and TRBJ1-1, with 7 bases that match TRBD1. This CDR3 comprises 14 residues. V was clipped by 4 bases and J by 3 bases; unmatched bases: 5. Germline V lookup: CDR1 MDHEN, CDR2 SYDVKM. The CDR3: CASSSYRGDTEAFF. The CDR3 nucleotides read TGTGCCAGCAGTTCGTACAGGGGTGACACTGAAGCTTTCTTT.

The V call is TRBV7-8, the J call TRBJ1-1; 10 bases map to TRBD1. CDR3 length equals 15 residues. Looked up from germline, CDR1 is SGHVS and CDR2 is FQNEAQ. J was trimmed by 7 bases and V by 5 bases; bases with no gene match: 10. This chain's CDR3 is CASSGPGTGAYEAFF. The CDR3 coding sequence is TGTGCCAGCAGCGGACCCGGGACAGGGGCCTATGAAGCTTTCTTT.

V and J are TRBV5-1 and TRBJ1-6, with 10 nucleotides matching TRBD1. Germline V gives CDR1 SGHRS, CDR2 YFSETQ. The V segment lost 4 bases and the J segment 10 bases; nucleotides outside the gene matches: 8. This CDR3 contains 15 residues. CDR3 DNA sequence: TGCGCCAGCAGCACAGACAGGGGGCCCGGATCACCCCTCCACTTT. Translated: CASSTDRGPGSPLHF.

The chain has TRBV25-1 and TRBJ2-1; 13 bases map to TRBD2. With 0 bases clipped from V and 1 base from J, the junction kept 3 bases outside the gene matches. The CDR3 covers 18 residues. CDR1 and CDR2 (germline): MGHDK, SYGVNS. The chain's CDR3 is CASSEYKLAGGSYNEQFF. CDR3 sequence (DNA): TGTGCCAGCAGTGAATATAAACTAGCGGGGGGGTCCTACAATGAGCAGTTCTTC.

The V call is TRBV5-1, the J call TRBJ2-1, with D possibly being TRBD1 (6 bases). Trimming left V 4 bases short and J 4 bases short, with 9 bases between. The CDR3 has 13 amino acids. Germline lookup yields CDR1 SGHRS and CDR2 YFSETQ. The CDR3 nucleotides read TGCGCCAGCAGCGGGGACATATACAATGAGCAGTTCTTC. This encodes CASSGDIYNEQFF.

V usage is TRBV11-3 and J usage is TRBJ1-1; no clear D gene. CDR1 is SGHNT, CDR2 YENEEA, per germline. The CDR3 is 13 amino acids. V gave up 3 bases and J gave up 2 bases, with 7 bases separating them. The CDR3 sequence: CASSFSSNTEAFF. DNA for the CDR3: TGTGCCAGCAGCTTTAGCAGCAACACTGAAGCTTTCTTT. The full variable domain, rest sourced from reference TRBV11-3 and TRBJ1-1, is EAGVVQSPRYKIIEKKQPVAFWCNPISGHNTLYWYLQNLGQGPELLIRYENEEAVDDSQLPKDRFSAERLKGVDSTLKIQPAELGDSAVYLCASSFSSNTEAFFGQGTRLTVV.

This clone has only a few counts. The chain joins TRBV2 to TRBJ2-1, with TRBD1 identical over 7 bases. Germline V gene lookup returns CDR1 SNHLY and CDR2 FYNNEI. The V segment lost 5 bases and the J segment 6 bases; nucleotides outside the gene matches: 13. This CDR3 contains 16 residues. CDR3 sequence reads: CASSLPEGTVLNEQFF. In DNA, the CDR3 is TGTGCCAGCAGTCTCCCTGAAGGGACAGTTCTCAATGAGCAGTTCTTC.

This clone is a singleton in its sample. J is TRBJ1-1 and V is TRBV12-3 or TRBV12-4; D gene ambiguous. V lost 5 bases, J lost 5 bases, and 9 bases lay in between. The CDR3 contains 12 residues. DNA of the CDR3: TGTGCCAGCAGTCCTCTGGGGACTGAAGCTTTCTTT. Its translation is CASSPLGTEAFF.